A selection of T cell receptor beta chains follows, all from one sample in a study of STAT5B mutations in CD4+ large granular lymphocyte leukemia. Sequenced by immunoSEQ multiplex PCR; TCRdb stores in-frame clones only, minus some. This sample has tens of thousands of clones, with about 80% found just once. Input material: CD4+ T cells from blood buffy coats. The receptors come from a human donor in good health. Both conserved end residues are part of each CDR3. Fields, in order: clone size, V gene, CDR3 protein. Not every row has a clone size; where given, it reads once, few, many or a size class.

>.|TRBV19
CASSRDRRAPQHF
>.|TRBV7-9
CASSPGPNNQPQHF
>.|TRBV28
CATLRQGANEKLFF
>.|TRBV5-6
CASSLTGMGGYTF
>.|TRBV7-9
CASSLRAALGGGGYTF
>.|TRBV19
CASSETGSSSYEQYF
>.|TRBV7-6
CASSSRGGSSNQPQHF
>.|TRBV19
CASKAGHTDTQYF
>few|TRBV9
CASTWGEVSYNEQFF
>.|TRBV6-5
CASSYEAGVPREQYF
>.|TRBV19
CASKRQGSGETQYF
>.|TRBV19
CASSPQSRLAGSSYEQYF
>.|TRBV7-8
CASSLDHPGTELYEQYF
>.|TRBV7-2
CASSLGTGEYGYTF
>.|TRBV19
CASTPSGHLTEAFF
>.|TRBV6-1
CASSEFGQEEYEQYF
>.|TRBV6-5
CASRPLADFQETQYF
>.|TRBV7-9
CASSPGTGGRTEAFF
>.|TRBV7-2
CASSLGAYEQYF
>.|TRBV7-9
CASSRAAGGRNEQFF
>.|TRBV9
CASSVEAAGGPQDTQYF
>.|TRBV11-2
CASSLDQRGTNEKLFF
>.|TRBV28
CASSLTGNYGYTF
>.|TRBV19
CASSKGAGAKNIQYF
>.|TRBV5-1
CASSLEGQRITEAFF
>.|TRBV6-5
CASNRQGTDTQYF
>.|TRBV6-5
CASSVGGGWNTEAFF
>.|TRBV20-1
CSAAEGYEQYF